The 32 T cell receptor beta chains presented below share a single source sample, sequenced in a study of blood T cell repertoires in COVID-19. The repertoire was sequenced with immunoSEQ multiplex PCR; TCRdb's copy has only in-frame clones and lacks some. The sample contains 85,000 to 120,000 clones, 84% of which appear only once. The sequencing input was peripheral blood. These receptor sequences come from a human donor in a cohort sampled during active COVID-19.

This clone was recorded a few times. The chain has TRBV3-1 (or the pseudogene TRBV3-2) and TRBJ2-1; no clear D. Germline CDR1 reads LGHDT; CDR2 reads YNNKEL (reference sequence). The CDR3 loop spans 14 amino acids. Deletions cut 2 bases from V and 5 bases from J, with 10 bases between. Here the CDR3 DNA reads TGTGCCAGCAGCCAACTCACAGCCAACAATGAGCAGTTCTTC. Protein product: CASSQLTANNEQFF.

The gene calls are TRBV15 and TRBJ2-7; 7 nucleotides align to TRBD1. The CDR3 length is 17 residues. Germline V gene sequence: CDR1 LNHNV, CDR2 YYDKDF (reference sequence). The V and J ends lost 0 bases and 6 bases, in that order; junction bases with no gene match: 14. CDR3 sequence: CATSRDWVGRGSGEQYF. The DNA for the CDR3 is TGTGCCACCAGCAGAGATTGGGTGGGCAGGGGGAGCGGCGAGCAGTACTTC.

The rearrangement joins TRBV11-2 to TRBJ1-3, with D tentatively TRBD1 (5 bases). In germline, CDR1 is SGHAT, CDR2 FQNNGV. V lost 3 bases and J 6 bases, leaving 12 bases between the germline ends. The CDR3 totals 14 residues. CDR3 loop: CASSFVGGKNTIYF. CDR3 DNA sequence: TGTGCCAGCAGCTTCGTCGGGGGAAAAAACACCATATATTTT.

The rearrangement joins TRBV7-2 to TRBJ1-2; D perhaps matches TRBD1 (5 bases). The CDR3 is 15 amino acids. V lost 1 base and J 4 bases, leaving 13 bases between the germline ends. Per germline, CDR1 SGHTA and CDR2 FQGNSA. The CDR3: CASSLGGSDIYGYTF. The CDR3 region has the DNA TGTGCCAGCAGCTTAGGGGGCTCCGATATCTATGGCTACACCTTC.

The gene calls are TRBV4-1 and TRBJ1-2; D is unresolved. CDR3 length: 15 residues. From germline, CDR1 is MGHRA and CDR2 YSYEKL. With 5 bases removed from V and 1 base from J, the gap between germline ends came to 14 bases. Here the CDR3 DNA reads TGCGCCAGCAGCTCCCGGGATACTTATAACTATGGCTACACCTTC. Protein product: CASSSRDTYNYGYTF.

The rearrangement uses TRBV5-4 and TRBJ1-1; TRBD1 is a possible D gene (6 bases). Germline CDR1 reads SGHNT; CDR2 reads YYREEE (reference sequence). The CDR3 is 15 amino acids. V was trimmed by 0 bases and J by 7 bases, leaving 16 bases between them. This CDR3 reads CASSLGGTGKGEAFF. Here the CDR3 DNA reads TGTGCCAGCAGCTTGGGGGGTACAGGGAAGGGTGAAGCTTTCTTT.

The rearrangement joins TRBV5-8 to TRBJ1-5; no clear D. From germline, CDR1 is SGHTS and CDR2 YDEGEE. CDR3 length equals 15 residues. Trimming took off 4 bases at V and 4 bases at J, with 15 bases between the two ends. The CDR3 sequence: CASSPIIFSNQPQHF. CDR3 DNA sequence: TGTGCCAGCAGCCCAATTATTTTCAGTAATCAGCCCCAGCATTTT.

V gene TRBV28 combines with J gene TRBJ1-4; D may be TRBD1 (5 bases). The V gene lost 6 bases and the J gene lost 6 bases, with 17 bases spanning the gap. This CDR3 has 15 amino acids. Looked up from germline, CDR1 is MDHEN and CDR2 is SYDVKM. The CDR3 bases are TGTGCCAGCAGCCGTCCGGGGGGAGGGTATGAAAAACTGTTTTTT. It translates to CASSRPGGGYEKLFF.

This clone has more than one count but fewer than ten. This rearrangement joins TRBV7-2 to TRBJ1-1; a weak D match, TRBD1 (5 bases). This CDR3 has 14 amino acids. V was cut by 2 bases and J by 1 base, with 8 bases left in between. CDR1 is SGHTA, CDR2 FQGNSA, per germline. The CDR3 nucleotides are TGTGCCAGCAGCTTATGGGGGGAGAACACTGAAGCTTTCTTT. Translating gives CASSLWGENTEAFF.

In DNA form, the CDR3 reads TGCGCCAGCAGCCAAAACCCGGGACAGCCCCAAGAGACCCAGTACTTC. It translates to CASSQNPGQPQETQYF. V gene TRBV4-1 combines with J gene TRBJ2-5; 7 nucleotides match TRBD1. Germline assignment: CDR1 MGHRA and CDR2 YSYEKL. Losses at the gene ends were 2 bases for V and 1 base for J; bases not matched to a gene: 7. The CDR3 is 16 residues long.

The rearrangement joins TRBV11-2 to TRBJ1-2, with D tentatively TRBD1 (6 bases). V shed 5 bases and J shed 1 base, with 8 bases lying between them. The CDR3 consists of 13 residues. Germline lookup yields CDR1 SGHAT and CDR2 FQNNGV. This CDR3 is CASSPQGNYGYTF. CDR3 coding DNA: TGTGCCAGCAGCCCACAGGGTAACTATGGCTACACCTTC.

This clone has only one observation. The chain joins TRBV6-2 or TRBV6-3 to TRBJ2-2; 7 positions agree with TRBD1. The CDR3 is made up of 14 amino acids. Trimming cost V 2 bases and J 6 bases; bases outside gene matches: 3. Germline V gene sequence: CDR1 MNHEY, CDR2 SVGEGT. In DNA form, the CDR3 reads TGTGCCAGCAGTTACATACAGGGGCCCGGGGAGCTGTTTTTT. It encodes CASSYIQGPGELFF.

The chain links TRBV7-2 to TRBJ1-1; a possible D gene is TRBD1 (6 bases). The CDR3 loop spans 15 amino acids. Trimming removed 3 bases at V and 0 bases at J, with 11 bases between. Germline CDR1 and CDR2: SGHTA and FQGNSA. The CDR3 coding sequence is TGTGCCAGCAGCTTCGAAAGGGGGATGAACACTGAAGCTTTCTTT. This translates into CASSFERGMNTEAFF.

The genes are TRBV2 and TRBJ2-3; 7 bases fit TRBD1. This CDR3 spans 18 amino acids. Per the germline V gene, CDR1 is SNHLY and CDR2 is FYNNEI. Unmatched junction bases numbered 15, after V lost 6 bases and J lost 0 bases. The CDR3 region has the DNA TGTGCCAGCAGGGAAAGACAGGGTTCTTTCTTTAGCACAGATACGCAGTATTTT. Protein: CASRERQGSFFSTDTQYF.

The chain links TRBV5-1 to TRBJ1-1; D unresolved. V was clipped by 2 bases and J by 1 base, with 12 bases between them. The germline CDR1 and CDR2 sequences are SGHRS and YFSETQ. This CDR3 contains 15 residues. DNA of the CDR3: TGCGCCAGCAGCTTAGATGCGCGACAGAACACTGAAGCTTTCTTT. Protein sequence: CASSLDARQNTEAFF. The full variable domain, its missing parts supplied by reference TRBV5-1 and TRBJ1-1, is KAGVTQTPRYLIKTRGQQVTLSCSPISGHRSVSWYQQTPGQGLQFLFEYFSETQRNKGNFPGRFSGRQFSNSRSEMNVSTLELGDSALYLCASSLDARQNTEAFFGQGTRLTVV.

The rearrangement links TRBV28 to TRBJ2-5, with D perhaps matching TRBD1 (5 bases). Germline CDR1 is MDHEN and CDR2 is SYDVKM. V lost 8 bases, J lost 2 bases, and 15 bases lay in between. This CDR3 contains 14 residues. In DNA form, the CDR3 reads TGTGCCAGCGGGGCTTGGGCAGGACAAGAGACCCAGTACTTC. Amino acid sequence: CASGAWAGQETQYF.

This chain connects TRBV5-1 to TRBJ2-1; TRBD2 is a possible D gene (7 bases). V dropped 3 bases and J dropped 8 bases, with 9 bases sitting between them. Germline V CDR1 and CDR2: SGHRS, YFSETQ. This CDR3 has 12 amino acids. Here the CDR3 DNA reads TGCGCCAGCAGCTGGGGGGGCGATGAGCAGTTCTTC. It yields the protein CASSWGGDEQFF.

This clone was seen only a few times. The chain is built from TRBV4-1 and TRBJ2-7, with 7 bases fitting TRBD2. The CDR3 has 15 residues. Germline loops: CDR1 MGHRA, CDR2 YSYEKL. With V trimmed by 4 bases and J by 0 bases, 6 bases remained unmatched. CDR3 nucleotide sequence: TGCGCCAGCAGCCCCCGGGACTACTACTCCTACGAGCAGTACTTC. This encodes CASSPRDYYSYEQYF.

V gene TRBV28 combines with J gene TRBJ2-1; TRBD2 agrees at 8 bases. Trimming at V came to 8 bases and at J to 3 bases, leaving 9 bases not matched to a gene. This CDR3 region has 15 residues. CDR1 and CDR2 (germline): MDHEN, SYDVKM. In DNA form, the CDR3 reads TGTGCCAGCCTTAGGGAGCGGGGGCTCTACAATGAGCAGTTCTTC. Amino acid sequence: CASLRERGLYNEQFF.

J is TRBJ2-3 and V is TRBV5-6; D is unresolved. Trimming pared 0 bases from V and 12 bases from J, leaving 11 bases between. CDR1 and CDR2 (germline): SGHDT, YYEEEE. This CDR3 contains 12 residues. The CDR3 sequence is CASSLGDSVQYF. DNA for the CDR3: TGTGCCAGCAGCTTGGGAGACTCAGTACAGTATTTT.

About this clone itself: Other DNA variants within this sample encode the same CDR3. The V call is TRBV11-3, the J call TRBJ2-3; 7 bases align to TRBD1. CDR3 length: 15 residues. Germline V gives CDR1 SGHNT, CDR2 YENEEA. With V trimmed by 5 bases and J by 1 base, 6 bases remained unmatched. The CDR3 region has the DNA TGTGCCAGCAGCGCTACAGGGGACGGCACAGATACGCAGTATTTT. Amino acids: CASSATGDGTDTQYF.

This clone showed up just once. The chain employs TRBV13 and TRBJ2-1; the match to TRBD2 covers 10 bases. Per the germline V gene, CDR1 is PRHDT and CDR2 is FYEKMQ (reference sequence). CDR3 length: 20 amino acids. The V and J ends lost 1 base and 5 bases, in that order; junction bases with no gene match: 17. The CDR3 here is CASSLVLGGLAPVLDNEQFF. CDR3 nucleotides: TGTGCCAGCAGCTTAGTTCTCGGGGGACTAGCGCCAGTTTTGGACAATGAGCAGTTCTTC.

This chain joins TRBV20-1 and TRBJ2-4, with TRBD2 identical over 10 bases. Germline CDR1 DFQATT, CDR2 SNEGSKA (reference sequence). The trim removed 3 bases at V and 8 bases at J, leaving 10 bases unmatched. The CDR3 sequence is 15 residues long. The CDR3 sequence is CSASTTGTSVYIQYF. In DNA form, the CDR3 reads TGCAGTGCTAGTACCACCGGGACTAGCGTATACATTCAGTACTTC.

This rearrangement joins TRBV27 to TRBJ2-3; 8 bases agree with TRBD1. Germline V gene data show CDR1 as MNHEY and CDR2 as SMNVEV (reference sequence). The V and J ends lost 4 bases and 0 bases, in that order; junction bases with no gene match: 6. The CDR3 totals 16 residues. CDR3 residues: CASSSIRQGSTDTQYF. CDR3 nucleotide sequence: TGTGCCAGCAGTTCCATCCGACAGGGGAGCACAGATACGCAGTATTTT.

This clone was found a few times. The chain uses TRBV6-5 and TRBJ2-3; D possibly corresponds to TRBD1 (5 bases). In germline, CDR1 is MNHEY, CDR2 SVGAGI. Trimming left V 1 base short and J 5 bases short, with 7 bases between. This CDR3 is built from 13 residues. The CDR3 protein is CASSYWQGDTQYF. CDR3 nucleotide sequence: TGTGCCAGCAGTTACTGGCAGGGAGATACGCAGTATTTT.

In its sample, this clone was seen a few times. The CDR3 DNA is TGCGCCAGCAGCGCCCTAGGGGGTTGGAACTATGGCTACACCTTC. As protein: CASSALGGWNYGYTF. The chain recombines TRBV4-1 with TRBJ1-2, with a tentative D call TRBD1 (6 bases). V shed 5 bases and J shed 2 bases, with 15 bases lying between them. The CDR3 sequence is 15 residues long. Germline CDR1 MGHRA, CDR2 YSYEKL.

The CDR3 region is CASSLRGTGTDTQYF. In nucleotides, the CDR3 is TGTGCCAGCAGTTTACGGGGGACAGGCACAGATACGCAGTATTTT. The chain couples TRBV28 to TRBJ2-3, with a tentative D call TRBD1 (7 bases). Trimming removed 2 bases from V and 1 base from J, with 10 bases in between. The CDR3 length is 15 residues. The germline CDR1 and CDR2 sequences are MDHEN and SYDVKM.

The chain has TRBV12-3 or TRBV12-4 and TRBJ2-1; D ambiguous. This CDR3 is 13 amino acids long. The V end was cut by 4 bases, the J end by 1 base, with 5 bases between. The CDR3 sequence: CASSSRSYNEQFF. The CDR3 nucleotides read TGTGCCAGCAGTTCGCGTTCCTACAATGAGCAGTTCTTC.

This chain uses TRBV5-1 with TRBJ1-1, with unresolved D. The length of the CDR3 is 15 residues. Trimming shortened V by 3 bases and J by 6 bases, and 18 bases separated the two germline ends. Germline V gene data show CDR1 as SGHRS and CDR2 as YFSETQ. This CDR3 is CASSSPSAGNSEAFF. In DNA, the CDR3 is TGCGCCAGCAGCTCCCCATCCGCAGGTAATTCTGAAGCTTTCTTT. The full variable domain, in which reference TRBV5-1 and TRBJ1-1 provide the parts outside the CDR3, is KAGVTQTPRYLIKTRGQQVTLSCSPISGHRSVSWYQQTPGQGLQFLFEYFSETQRNKGNFPGRFSGRQFSNSRSEMNVSTLELGDSALYLCASSSPSAGNSEAFFGQGTRLTVV.

This clone appeared a single time. The V and J genes are TRBV7-2 and TRBJ2-1; no clear D gene. Germline CDR1 SGHTA, CDR2 FQGNSA. This CDR3 comprises 13 residues. V was pared by 0 bases and J by 4 bases, with 4 bases between. CDR3 sequence: CASSLAAYNEQFF. CDR3 in DNA: TGTGCCAGCAGCTTAGCGGCTTACAATGAGCAGTTCTTC. The entire variable domain, with the rest obtained from reference TRBV7-2 and TRBJ2-1, is as follows: GAGVSQSPSNKVTEKGKDVELRCDPISGHTALYWYRQSLGQGLEFLIYFQGNSAPDKSGLPSDRFSAERTGGSVSTLTIQRTQQEDSAVYLCASSLAAYNEQFFGPGTRLTVL.

V gene TRBV5-1 combines with J gene TRBJ2-3, with D perhaps TRBD2 (6 bases). Between the trimmed V and J ends, which lost 4 bases and 4 bases, there was a span of 16 bases. This CDR3 spans 15 amino acids. Germline lookup yields CDR1 SGHRS and CDR2 YFSETQ. CDR3 protein: CASSPRGGSADTQYF. CDR3 coding DNA: TGCGCCAGCAGCCCCCGGGGAGGATCGGCAGATACGCAGTATTTT.

In this sample, this clone turned up once. The chain joins TRBV5-1 to TRBJ2-2; 7 bases align to TRBD2. V lost 2 bases to trimming and J lost 3 bases; unmatched junction nucleotides: 4. The germline gives CDR1 SGHRS, CDR2 YFSETQ. The length of the CDR3 is 15 residues. Here the CDR3 DNA reads TGCGCCAGCAGCTTCGGCCTAGCGGACACCGGGGAGCTGTTTTTT. Amino acid sequence: CASSFGLADTGELFF.